Listed below are T cell receptor beta chains from one sample, sequenced in a study of identifying expanded T cells in peripheral blood. The method was immunoSEQ multiplex PCR; TCRdb's version includes in-frame clones alone and lacks a portion of them. The sample carries some 75,000 clones, 90% recorded once. The sample comprised blood. These TCRs come from a person between 18 and 75 years old in good health. Both conserved end residues are part of each CDR3. The D gene is left open where the match is weak. The listing skips clone size in some rows; elsewhere it reads once, few, many or a size class.

NA | TRBJ1-5 | NA | TRBV28 | CASSRPPGGNQPQHF | TGTGCCAGCAGTCGCCCCCCCGGGGGCAATCAGCCCCAGCATTTT
NA | TRBJ2-7 | NA | TRBV19 | CASSHRSLSYEQYF | TGTGCCAGTAGTCACAGGAGCCTCTCCTACGAGCAGTACTTC
NA | TRBJ2-6 | NA | TRBV28 | CASSLSRGAPGANVLTF | TGTGCCAGCAGTTTAAGTCGGGGGGCGCCAGGGGCCAACGTCCTGACTTTC
TRBD2 | TRBJ2-1 | NA | TRBV5-1 | CASSFLAGGLVNEQFF | TGCGCCAGCAGCTTTCTAGCGGGAGGCCTTGTGAATGAGCAGTTCTTC
TRBD2 | TRBJ2-1 | once | TRBV7-3 | CASSLVAGDDEQFF | TGTGCCAGCAGCTTGGTAGCGGGAGACGATGAGCAGTTCTTC
TRBD1 | TRBJ2-2 | NA | TRBV2 | CASGQGFSKAGELFF | TGTGCCAGCGGACAGGGTTTTTCAAAGGCCGGGGAGCTGTTTTTT
NA | TRBJ1-2 | NA | TRBV30 | CAWNPGFSYGYTF | TGTGCCTGGAATCCAGGCTTTTCCTATGGCTACACCTTC
NA | TRBJ2-1 | NA | TRBV7-9 | CASRGDNNEQFF | TGTGCCAGCCGGGGAGATAACAATGAGCAGTTCTTC
TRBD1 | TRBJ2-2 | NA | TRBV19 | CATNRDRAGELFF | TGTGCCACCAACCGGGACAGGGCCGGGGAGCTGTTTTTT
TRBD1 | TRBJ1-2 | NA | TRBV6-1 | CASSELGDRALYGYTF | TGTGCCAGCAGTGAACTAGGAGACAGGGCCCTCTATGGCTACACCTTC
TRBD1 | TRBJ2-2 | NA | TRBV18 | CASSPPGGSPNTGELFF | TGTGCCAGCTCACCACCAGGGGGCAGTCCGAACACCGGGGAGCTGTTTTTT
NA | TRBJ2-3 | NA | TRBV7-9 | CASSFGLVTDTQYF | TGTGCCAGCAGCTTCGGATTGGTAACAGATACGCAGTATTTT
NA | TRBJ2-3 | NA | TRBV29-1 | CSVVISFADTQYF | TGCAGCGTTGTGATTTCTTTCGCGGATACGCAGTATTTT
NA | TRBJ1-2 | NA | TRBV13 | CASRRSNYGYTF | TGTGCCAGCAGAAGGAGCAACTATGGCTACACCTTC
NA | TRBJ2-5 | NA | TRBV6-5 | CASSYWGSQETQYF | TGTGCCAGCAGTTACTGGGGGTCCCAAGAGACCCAGTACTTC
NA | TRBJ2-2 | NA | TRBV5-1 | CASNPGKTGELFF | TGCGCCAGCAACCCAGGGAAGACCGGGGAGCTGTTTTTT
TRBD2 | TRBJ2-7 | NA | TRBV7-2 | CASSRTSGGNSYEQYF | TGTGCCAGCAGCCGGACTAGCGGGGGGAACTCCTACGAGCAGTACTTC
NA | TRBJ1-1 | NA | TRBV7-9 | CASSRPRGTRLPEAFF | TGTGCCAGCAGCCGTCCTCGGGGGACCCGGCTTCCTGAAGCTTTCTTT
TRBD1 | TRBJ1-1 | NA | TRBV18 | CASSPTGTEAFF | TGTGCCAGCTCACCGACAGGGACTGAAGCTTTCTTT
NA | TRBJ2-2 | few | TRBV7-9 | CASSLQRNTGELFF | TGTGCCAGCAGCTTACAAAGGAACACCGGGGAGCTGTTTTTT
TRBD1 | TRBJ2-1 | NA | TRBV4-2 | CASSPRQGDGTYNEQFF | TGTGCCAGCAGCCCCCGTCAGGGGGACGGGACCTACAATGAGCAGTTCTTC
NA | TRBJ2-1 | NA | TRBV30 | CAWTPPTGRMYNEQFF | TGTGCCTGGACCCCTCCGACAGGACGGATGTACAATGAGCAGTTCTTC
TRBD1 | TRBJ2-3 | NA | TRBV5-4 | CASRDRVADTQYF | TGTGCCAGCAGGGACAGGGTTGCAGATACGCAGTATTTT
NA | TRBJ1-1 | NA | TRBV14 | CASSQDKGSNTEAFF | TGTGCCAGCAGCCAAGATAAGGGGTCCAACACTGAAGCTTTCTTT
NA | TRBJ2-2 | once | TRBV2 | CASLERSGTGELFF | TGTGCCAGCCTCGAGAGAAGCGGGACCGGGGAGCTGTTTTTT
NA | TRBJ2-7 | NA | TRBV5-6 | CASSLWASEQYF | TGTGCCAGCAGCTTGTGGGCTTCCGAGCAGTACTTC
NA | TRBJ2-2 | NA | TRBV19 | CASSLGEMNTGELFF | TGTGCCAGTAGCCTGGGGGAGATGAACACCGGGGAGCTGTTTTTT
NA | TRBJ2-5 | NA | TRBV7-8 | CASGVQETQYF | TGTGCCAGCGGGGTACAAGAGACCCAGTACTTC
TRBD2 | TRBJ2-1 | NA | TRBV2 | CASMGRLREFVFF | TGTGCCAGCATGGGAAGGTTGCGGGAGTTTGTGTTCTTC
NA | TRBJ1-1 | NA | TRBV15 | CATNAGREAFF | TGTGCCACCAACGCGGGGCGCGAAGCTTTCTTT
NA | TRBJ1-1 | few | TRBV2 | CASSRVAEAFF | TGTGCCAGCAGTCGGGTTGCTGAAGCTTTCTTT
NA | TRBJ2-2 | NA | TRBV2 | CASAGDGELFF | TGTGCCAGCGCCGGGGACGGGGAGCTGTTTTTT
NA | TRBJ2-2 | NA | TRBV10-1 | CAKKVKHSAGELFF | TGCGCCAAAAAGGTTAAACACTCTGCGGGGGAGCTGTTTTTT
TRBD2 | TRBJ2-7 | NA | TRBV19 | CASSPSAGSSYEQYF | TGTGCCAGTAGTCCGTCAGCGGGGAGCTCCTACGAGCAGTACTTC
TRBD1 | TRBJ2-7 | NA | TRBV4-3 | CASSQDTGTGGYEQYF | TGCGCCAGCAGCCAAGATACCGGGACAGGGGGCTACGAGCAGTACTTC
NA | TRBJ2-2 | NA | TRBV11-2 | CASSPGPYNTGELFF | TGTGCCAGCAGCCCAGGCCCCTATAACACCGGGGAGCTGTTTTTT
TRBD2 | TRBJ2-7 | NA | TRBV7-2 | CASSPSGGSSYEQYF | TGTGCCAGCAGCCCCTCGGGCGGGAGCTCCTACGAGCAGTACTTC
NA | TRBJ1-2 | NA | TRBV7-2 | CASSTTRQGFNYGYTF | TGTGCCAGCAGCACGACGAGGCAGGGGTTTAACTATGGCTACACCTTC
NA | TRBJ2-3 | NA | TRBV5-1 | CASSLVDFSTDTQYF | TGCGCCAGCAGCTTGGTGGATTTCTCCACAGATACGCAGTATTTT